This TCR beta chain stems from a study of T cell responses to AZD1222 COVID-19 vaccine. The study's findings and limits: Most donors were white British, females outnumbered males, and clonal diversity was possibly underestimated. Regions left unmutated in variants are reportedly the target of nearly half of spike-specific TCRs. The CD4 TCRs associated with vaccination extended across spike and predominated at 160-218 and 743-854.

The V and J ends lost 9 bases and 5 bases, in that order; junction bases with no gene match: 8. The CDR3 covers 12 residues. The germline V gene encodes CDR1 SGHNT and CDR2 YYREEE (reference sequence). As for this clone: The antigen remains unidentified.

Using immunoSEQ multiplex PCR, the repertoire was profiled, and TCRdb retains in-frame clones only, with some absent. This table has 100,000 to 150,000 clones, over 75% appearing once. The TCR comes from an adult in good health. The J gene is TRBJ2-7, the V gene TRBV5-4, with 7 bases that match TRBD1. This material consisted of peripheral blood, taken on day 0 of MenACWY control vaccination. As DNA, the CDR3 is TGTGCCACCAGACAGGGCCTCAACGAGCAGTACTTC. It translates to CATRQGLNEQYF. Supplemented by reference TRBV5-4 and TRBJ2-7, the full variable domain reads ETGVTQSPTHLIKTRGQQVTLRCSSQSGHNTVSWYQQALGQGPQFIFQYYREEENGRGNFPPRFSGLQFPNYSSELNVNALELDDSALYLCATRQGLNEQYFGPGTRLTVT.